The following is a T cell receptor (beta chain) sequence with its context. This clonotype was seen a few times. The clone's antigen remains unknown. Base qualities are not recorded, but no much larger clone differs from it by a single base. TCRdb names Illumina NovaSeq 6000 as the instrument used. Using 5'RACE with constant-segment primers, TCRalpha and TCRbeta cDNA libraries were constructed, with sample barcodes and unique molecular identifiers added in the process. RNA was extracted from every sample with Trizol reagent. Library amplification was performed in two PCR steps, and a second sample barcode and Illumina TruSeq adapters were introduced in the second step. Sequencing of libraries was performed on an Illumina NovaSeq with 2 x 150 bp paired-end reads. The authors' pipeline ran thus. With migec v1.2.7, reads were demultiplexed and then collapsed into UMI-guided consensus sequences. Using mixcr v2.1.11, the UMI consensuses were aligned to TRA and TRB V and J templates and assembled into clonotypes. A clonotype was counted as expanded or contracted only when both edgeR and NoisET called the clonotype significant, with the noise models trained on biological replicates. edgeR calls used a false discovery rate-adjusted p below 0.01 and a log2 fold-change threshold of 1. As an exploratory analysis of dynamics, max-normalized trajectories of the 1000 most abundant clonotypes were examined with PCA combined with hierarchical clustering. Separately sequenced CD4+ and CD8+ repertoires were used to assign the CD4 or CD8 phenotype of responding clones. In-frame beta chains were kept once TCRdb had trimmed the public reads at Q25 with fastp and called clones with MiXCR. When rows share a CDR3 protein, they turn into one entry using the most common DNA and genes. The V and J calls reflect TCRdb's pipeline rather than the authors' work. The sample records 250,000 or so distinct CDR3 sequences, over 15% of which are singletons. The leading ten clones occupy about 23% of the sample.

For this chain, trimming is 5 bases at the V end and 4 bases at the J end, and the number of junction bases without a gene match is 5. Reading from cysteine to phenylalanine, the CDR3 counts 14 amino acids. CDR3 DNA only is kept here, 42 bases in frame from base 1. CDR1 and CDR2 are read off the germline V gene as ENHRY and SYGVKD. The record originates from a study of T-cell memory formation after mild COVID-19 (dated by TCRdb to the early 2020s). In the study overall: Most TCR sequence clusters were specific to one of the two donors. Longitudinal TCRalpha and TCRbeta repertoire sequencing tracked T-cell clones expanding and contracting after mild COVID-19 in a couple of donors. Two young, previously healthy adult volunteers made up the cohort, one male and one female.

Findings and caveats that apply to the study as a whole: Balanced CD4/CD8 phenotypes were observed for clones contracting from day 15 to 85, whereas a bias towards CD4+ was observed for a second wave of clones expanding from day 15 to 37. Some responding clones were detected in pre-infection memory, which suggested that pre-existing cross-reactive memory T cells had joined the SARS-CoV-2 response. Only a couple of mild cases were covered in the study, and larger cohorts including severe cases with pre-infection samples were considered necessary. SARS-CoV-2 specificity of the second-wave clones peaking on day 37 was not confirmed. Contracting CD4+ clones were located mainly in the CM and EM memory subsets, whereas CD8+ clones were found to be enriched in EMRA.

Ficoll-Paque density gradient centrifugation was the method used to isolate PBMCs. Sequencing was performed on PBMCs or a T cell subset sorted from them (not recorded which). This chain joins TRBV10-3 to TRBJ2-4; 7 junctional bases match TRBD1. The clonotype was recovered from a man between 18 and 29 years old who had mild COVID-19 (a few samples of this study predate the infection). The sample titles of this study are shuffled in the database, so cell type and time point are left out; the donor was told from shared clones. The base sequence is TGTGCCATCAGTTCCGGGACAGTAAAAAACATTCAGTACTTC. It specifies CAISSGTVKNIQYF.